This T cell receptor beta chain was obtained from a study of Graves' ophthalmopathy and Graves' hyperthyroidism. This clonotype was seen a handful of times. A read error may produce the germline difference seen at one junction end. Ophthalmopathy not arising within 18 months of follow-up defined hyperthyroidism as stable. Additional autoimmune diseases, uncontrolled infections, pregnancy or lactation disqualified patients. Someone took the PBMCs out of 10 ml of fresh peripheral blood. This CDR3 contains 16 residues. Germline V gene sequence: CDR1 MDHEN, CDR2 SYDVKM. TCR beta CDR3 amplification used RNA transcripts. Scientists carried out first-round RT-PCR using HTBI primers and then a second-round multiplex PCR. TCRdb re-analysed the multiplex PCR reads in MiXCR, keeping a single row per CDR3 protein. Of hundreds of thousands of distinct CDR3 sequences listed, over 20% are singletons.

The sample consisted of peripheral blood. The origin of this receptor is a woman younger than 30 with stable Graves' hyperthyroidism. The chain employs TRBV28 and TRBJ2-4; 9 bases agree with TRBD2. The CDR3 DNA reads TGTGCCAGCAGTTCGTGGACTAGCGTAGCCAAAAACACTCAGTACTTC. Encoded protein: CASSSWTSVAKNTQYF.